This entry features one T cell receptor (beta chain) sequence. With 5 bases clipped from V and 5 bases from J, the junction kept 8 bases outside the gene matches. The CDR3 is 15 amino acids. CDR1 KGHDR and CDR2 SFDVKD come from the germline V gene. Per the study methods: Researchers report that nucleated cell counts were estimated from reference gene primer amplification. Only in-frame clones appear in the TCRdb table, and some are missing; sequencing was by immunoSEQ multiplex PCR. Clonal size and the V and J genes are those of that table, whereas D and trimming came from the DNA. Here the sample spans some 150,000 clones, approximately 80% being singletons. The data were obtained in a study of blood T cell repertoires in COVID-19.

Sequences were obtained from peripheral blood. This receptor was identified in a man between 65 and 79 years old with acute or convalescent COVID-19. This chain uses TRBV24-1 with TRBJ1-2; 9 bases map to TRBD1. The CDR3: CATSGLQGASYGYTF. In DNA, the CDR3 is TGTGCCACCAGTGGCCTACAGGGGGCTTCGTATGGCTACACCTTC.